Described below is a single T cell receptor beta chain sequence and its context. Its antigen is still unknown. This record comes from a study of CD8 T cells in ankylosing spondylitis. Points from the study as a whole: Among TCR beta sequences, a motif of 7 to 9 highly homologous variants appeared characteristic of ankylosing spondylitis blood. Significant enrichment of disease-linked clones was reportedly seen in matched ankylosing spondylitis synovial fluid.

V lost 6 bases, J lost 2 bases, and 11 bases lay in between. The CDR3 is 13 residues long. Germline lookup yields CDR1 MNHEY and CDR2 SVGEGT. Quantitative barcoded 5'-RACE was used to prepare TCR beta libraries. MiXCR was run by TCRdb on the 5' RACE reads, yielding one entry per CDR3 protein. This sample carries some 800,000 distinct CDR3 sequences, 12% of them seen once, and the ten largest clones take approximately 0.46%. The chain recombines TRBV6-2 or TRBV6-3 with TRBJ2-7; TRBD2 might be the D (5 bases). The specimen was blood, either unsorted or a sorted T cell fraction (not recorded which). The sequence was obtained from a male donor with ankylosing spondylitis. CDR3 coding DNA: TGTGCCAGCAGGAAACTGGGAGCCTACGAGCAGTACTTC. Translated: CASRKLGAYEQYF.